These 19 T cell receptor beta chains came from one sample sequenced in a study of OX40 agonist ivuxolimab in advanced cancers. Assay: immunoSEQ multiplex PCR; the TCRdb copy retains only in-frame clones and omits some. The repertoire has over 25,000 clones, over 75% of them found once; the top ten carry roughly 50%. Here the sequenced sample was CD4+ or CD8+ T cells sorted from blood, taken in a trial of the OX40 agonist ivuxolimab. These receptor sequences come from an adult with an advanced solid tumor such as melanoma, head and neck, liver or kidney cancer.

By share of the sample, this clone is medium-sized. The V call is TRBV10-1, the J call TRBJ1-2; no definite D call. Germline loops: CDR1 WNHNN, CDR2 SYGVQD (reference sequence). This CDR3 is built from 12 residues. Trimming cost V 10 bases and J 7 bases, with 16 bases left between them. Here the CDR3 DNA reads TGCGCCACCCAGATACGGCCGGGTGGCTACACCTTC. Its protein is CATQIRPGGYTF.

The chain joins TRBV7-6 to TRBJ1-1; D not resolved. CDR3 length equals 16 residues. Germline V gene sequence: CDR1 SGHVS, CDR2 FNYEAQ. V was clipped by 6 bases and J by 0 bases, with 17 bases between them. In DNA form, the CDR3 reads TGTGCCAGCAGTATAGGGTCGGGGTGGATGAACACTGAAGCTTTCTTT. Encoded protein: CASSIGSGWMNTEAFF. The full variable domain, completed using reference TRBV7-6 and TRBJ1-1, is GAGVSQSPRYKVTKRGQDVALRCDPISGHVSLYWYRQALGQGPEFLTYFNYEAQQDKSGLPNDRFSAERPEGSISTLTIQRTEQRDSAMYRCASSIGSGWMNTEAFFGQGTRLTVV.

The chain couples TRBV7-9 to TRBJ1-6; no definite D call. This CDR3 spans 12 amino acids. The V gene lost 3 bases and the J gene lost 7 bases, with 4 bases spanning the gap. Per the germline V gene, CDR1 is SEHNR and CDR2 is FQNEAQ (reference sequence). The CDR3 sequence: CASSLPNSPLHF. The CDR3 DNA follows: TGTGCCAGCAGCTTGCCCAATTCACCCCTCCACTTT.

This clone showed up just a few times. This chain joins TRBV9 and TRBJ1-1, with D perhaps TRBD1 (5 bases). The CDR3 contains 14 residues. CDR1 and CDR2 from the germline V gene are SGDLS and YYNGEE. V lost 4 bases to trimming and J lost 2 bases, with 12 bases between them. CDR3 loop: CASSLGGANTEAFF. Written as DNA, the CDR3 is TGTGCCAGCAGCCTGGGAGGGGCTAACACTGAAGCTTTCTTT.

V gene TRBV4-1 combines with J gene TRBJ2-5; D gene uncertain. The CDR3 spans 13 residues. Trimming stripped 0 bases from V and 5 bases from J, with 7 bases between. The germline CDR1 and CDR2 sequences are MGHRA and YSYEKL. CDR3 protein: CASSQEIRETQYF. In nucleotides, the CDR3 is TGCGCCAGCAGCCAAGAAATAAGGGAGACCCAGTACTTC.

This rearrangement joins TRBV9 to TRBJ1-6; tentatively, D is TRBD1 (5 bases). V was shortened by 0 bases and J by 6 bases, with 10 bases between the two germline ends. Germline V gene data show CDR1 as SGDLS and CDR2 as YYNGEE. The CDR3 runs to 15 residues. The CDR3 is CASSVALRGNSPLHF. In nucleotides, the CDR3 is TGTGCCAGCAGCGTAGCTCTAAGGGGTAATTCACCCCTCCACTTT.

The rearrangement uses TRBV28 and TRBJ2-2; a weak D match, TRBD1 (6 bases). CDR1 is MDHEN and CDR2 is SYDVKM in the germline V gene. Trimming pared 3 bases from V and 8 bases from J, leaving 10 bases between. CDR3 length: 13 residues. The CDR3 region has the DNA TGTGCCAGCAGTTTCCTACAGGGAGGGGAGCTGTTTTTT. Translated: CASSFLQGGELFF.

The V and J genes are TRBV6-1 and TRBJ1-1; possibly TRBD1 for D (6 bases). The CDR3 runs 18 residues. The germline V and J ends were trimmed by 2 bases and 5 bases, with 24 bases remaining between them. In germline, CDR1 is MNHNS, CDR2 SASEGT. The CDR3: CASSETETGPLRRTEAFF. The CDR3 bases are TGTGCCAGCAGTGAAACGGAGACAGGCCCTTTGAGGAGGACTGAAGCTTTCTTT.

The chain links TRBV10-3 to TRBJ2-5; the D call may be TRBD1 or TRBD2 (5 bases each). Germline loops: CDR1 ENHRY, CDR2 SYGVKD. This CDR3 spans 17 amino acids. The V end lost 6 bases, the J end lost 2 bases, and 22 bases lay between the germline ends. The DNA for the CDR3 is TGTGCCATCAGCACCACTAAGAGGGACCTGATACAAGAGACCCAGTACTTC. This gives the protein CAISTTKRDLIQETQYF.

The chain uses TRBV12-5 and TRBJ1-2, with a weak D call TRBD1 (5 bases). V lost 6 bases and J lost 0, with 8 bases in between. In germline, CDR1 is LGHNT, CDR2 FRNRAP. The CDR3 is 13 residues long. The CDR3 coding sequence is TGTGCTAGTGGCGGGGCCACTAACTATGGCTACACCTTC. The encoded protein is CASGGATNYGYTF.

The chain has TRBV27 and TRBJ1-6; no clear D gene. Trimming took off 4 bases at V and 8 bases at J, with 6 bases between the two ends. The CDR3 consists of 12 residues. Germline CDR1 MNHEY, CDR2 SMNVEV (reference sequence). Here the CDR3 DNA reads TGTGCCAGCAGTTATGGAGATTCACCCCTCCACTTT. Its protein is CASSYGDSPLHF.

The chain links TRBV19 to TRBJ2-7, with D perhaps assigned TRBD1 or TRBD2 (5 bases each). From germline, CDR1 is LNHDA and CDR2 SQIVND (reference sequence). With 6 bases removed from V and 3 bases from J, the gap between germline ends came to 12 bases. The CDR3 totals 13 residues. The CDR3 sequence: CASSNGGGYEQYF. CDR3 coding DNA: TGTGCCAGTAGCAATGGTGGGGGCTACGAGCAGTACTTC.

This chain connects TRBV18 to TRBJ2-7; D might be TRBD1 or TRBD2, each matching 5 bases. V gave up 0 bases and J gave up 4 bases, with 7 bases separating them. Per the germline V gene, CDR1 is KGHSH and CDR2 is LQKENI. The CDR3 length is 13 residues. CDR3 DNA: TGTGCCAGCTCACCACCGGGGGATTACGAGCAGTACTTC. It translates to CASSPPGDYEQYF.

This chain uses TRBV10-3 with TRBJ1-5; no reliable D call. V lost 3 bases to trimming and J lost 4 bases, with 10 bases between them. Germline V gene lookup returns CDR1 ENHRY and CDR2 SYGVKD. The CDR3 loop spans 14 amino acids. The CDR3 DNA reads TGTGCCATCAGTGAACTTGACTCAAATCAGCCCCAGCATTTT. Its protein is CAISELDSNQPQHF.

A single count supports this clone. The CDR3 loop is CASSFRGVDGYTF. The CDR3 DNA reads TGTGCCAGCAGCTTTAGGGGGGTGGATGGCTACACCTTC. This chain connects TRBV11-2 to TRBJ1-2; perhaps TRBD1 as D (6 bases). This CDR3 is 13 amino acids long. Between the trimmed V and J ends, which lost 3 bases and 6 bases, there was a span of 11 bases. Germline-derived CDR1 and CDR2 are SGHAT and FQNNGV.

The chain recombines TRBV6-5 with TRBJ1-1; 7 bases fit TRBD1. The CDR3 consists of 14 residues. V shed 0 bases, J shed 5 bases, and the junction held 3 bases outside the gene matches. Per germline, CDR1 MNHEY and CDR2 SVGAGI. The CDR3 is CASSYSYRGTEAFF. CDR3 nucleotide sequence: TGTGCCAGCAGTTACTCGTACAGGGGTACTGAAGCTTTCTTT.

This chain joins TRBV21-1 and TRBJ1-1. TRBV21-1 is a pseudogene segment. The CDR3 sequence is 17 residues long. In DNA, the CDR3 is TGTGCCAGCAGCAAGAGGGGTAACAGACCCATGAACACTGAAGCTTTCTTT. It translates to CASSKRGNRPMNTEAFF.

This rearrangement joins TRBV11-2 to TRBJ2-3; the match to TRBD2 covers 8 bases. CDR1 and CDR2 (germline): SGHAT, FQNNGV. This CDR3 is built from 18 residues. The ends lost 3 bases at V and 3 bases at J; junction bases unmatched: 14. DNA of the CDR3: TGTGCCAGCAGCTTTCTGGTGGTCGGGAGGGCCAAAACAGATACGCAGTATTTT. It specifies CASSFLVVGRAKTDTQYF.

V gene TRBV19 combines with J gene TRBJ1-5; 7 nucleotides agree with TRBD1. J gave up 5 bases and V 1 base, and 11 bases lay outside the gene matches. In germline, CDR1 is LNHDA, CDR2 SQIVND (reference sequence). The CDR3 is 17 residues long. The CDR3 region has the DNA TGTGCCAGTAGTATAGGATTCGGGGACAGCTCCTATCAGCCCCAGCATTTT. This codes for CASSIGFGDSSYQPQHF.